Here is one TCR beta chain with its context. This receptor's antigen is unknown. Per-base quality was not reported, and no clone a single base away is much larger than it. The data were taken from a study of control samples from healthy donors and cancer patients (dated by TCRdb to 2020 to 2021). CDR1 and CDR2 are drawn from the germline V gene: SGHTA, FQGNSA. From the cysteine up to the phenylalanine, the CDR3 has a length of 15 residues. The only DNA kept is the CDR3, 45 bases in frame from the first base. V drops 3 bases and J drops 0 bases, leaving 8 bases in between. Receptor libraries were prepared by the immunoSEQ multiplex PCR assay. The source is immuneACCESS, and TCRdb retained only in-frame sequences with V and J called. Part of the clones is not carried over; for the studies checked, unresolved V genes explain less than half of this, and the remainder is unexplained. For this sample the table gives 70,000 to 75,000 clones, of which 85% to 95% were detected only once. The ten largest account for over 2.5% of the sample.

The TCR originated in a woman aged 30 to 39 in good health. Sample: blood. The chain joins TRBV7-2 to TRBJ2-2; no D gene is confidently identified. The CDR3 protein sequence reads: CASSFRITNTGELFF. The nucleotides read TGTGCCAGCAGCTTTAGAATAACGAACACCGGGGAGCTGTTTTTT. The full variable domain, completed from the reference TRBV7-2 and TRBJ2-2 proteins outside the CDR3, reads GAGVSQSPSNKVTEKGKDVELRCDPISGHTALYWYRQSLGQGLEFLIYFQGNSAPDKSGLPSDRFSAERTGGSVSTLTIQRTQQEDSAVYLCASSFRITNTGELFFGEGSRLTVL.